The subject of this entry is one TCR beta chain. Germline loops: CDR1 GTSNPN, CDR2 SVGIG (reference sequence). The trim removed 3 bases at V and 3 bases at J, leaving 4 bases unmatched. This CDR3 region has 14 residues. These data belong to a study of blood T cell repertoires in COVID-19. Original methodology: Reference gene primer amplification yielded estimated nucleated cell counts. The assay was immunoSEQ multiplex PCR, and TCRdb's table has in-frame clones only and misses some. V and J calls and clone size are copied from that table; D and trimming were computed from the DNA. The sample lists approximately 110,000 clones, 75% to 90% seen once, with about 0.8% in the top ten.

The specimen was peripheral blood. This TCR came from a woman aged 70 to 79 with acute or convalescent COVID-19. The chain has TRBV30 and TRBJ1-2, with 10 nucleotides matching TRBD1. DNA of the CDR3: TGTGCCTGGAGAGGGGGACAGGGGCACTATGGCTACACCTTC. It yields the protein CAWRGGQGHYGYTF.